Each of the 31 T cell receptor beta chains below was sequenced from the same sample in a study of post-analysis software for immune sequencing data. Study-level results: Controls showed lower frequencies than patients for several TRBV segments, and TRBV5-6, TRBV5-1 and TRBV20-1 were among these.

Their target antigens are unknown. Carried by the TCR beta cDNA libraries were unique molecular identifiers. One entry per CDR3 protein, called by TCRdb with MiXCR from the PCR reads. The table has about 460,000 distinct CDR3 sequences, approximately 45% seen once; the top ten hold about 12%. The sample comprised blood. Receptors were obtained from a girl aged 5-17 years with multiple sclerosis.

The chain combines TRBV5-6 with TRBJ2-6, with TRBD1 matching over 12 bases. CDR3 length: 18 amino acids. Trimming at V came to 0 bases and at J to 0 bases, leaving 1 base not matched to a gene. Per the germline V gene, CDR1 is SGHDT and CDR2 is YYEEEE. The CDR3 region has the DNA TGTGCCAGCAGCTTGGCGGGACAGGGGGCCTCTGGGGCCAACGTCCTGACTTTC. Translating it yields CASSLAGQGASGANVLTF.

This clonotype has just a few counts. The chain recombines TRBV6-2 or TRBV6-3 with TRBJ2-7; D is uncertain. The CDR3 covers 11 residues. V was shortened by 6 bases and J by 5 bases, with 8 bases between the two germline ends. Germline CDR1 MNHEY, CDR2 SVGEGT. The chain's CDR3 is CASSQVNEQYF. DNA for the CDR3: TGTGCCAGCAGCCAGGTAAACGAGCAGTACTTC.

V usage is TRBV9 and J usage is TRBJ2-3; no firm D call. The V and J ends lost 8 bases and 7 bases respectively, with 14 bases between them. This CDR3 is 12 amino acids long. In germline, CDR1 is SGDLS, CDR2 YYNGEE. The CDR3 loop is CASAKALNTQYF. Written as DNA, the CDR3 is TGTGCCAGTGCAAAGGCCCTCAATACGCAGTATTTT. The whole variable domain, filled in from reference TRBV9 and TRBJ2-3, reads DSGVTQTPKHLITATGQRVTLRCSPRSGDLSVYWYQQSLDQGLQFLIQYYNGEERAKGNILERFSAQQFPDLHSELNLSSLELGDSALYFCASAKALNTQYFGPGTRLTVL.

V is TRBV20-1 and J is TRBJ1-3, with unresolved D. Germline V gene sequence: CDR1 DFQATT, CDR2 SNEGSKA (reference sequence). V dropped 4 bases and J dropped 0 bases, with 16 bases sitting between them. There are 16 residues in the CDR3. CDR3 loop: CSATLFGPSSGNTIYF. CDR3 DNA: TGCAGTGCTACACTTTTTGGGCCGAGCTCTGGAAACACCATATATTTT.

As concerns this clonotype: A much larger clone differs by one base, so this may be a read error. The genes are TRBV3-1 and TRBJ2-6, with D maybe TRBD1 (5 bases). Germline V gives CDR1 LGHDT, CDR2 YNNKEL (reference sequence). The CDR3 runs to 15 residues. In DNA form, the CDR3 reads TGTGCCAGCAGCCAGGGGCCCTCTGGGGCCGACGTCCTGACTTTC. Residues: CASSQGPSGADVLTF.

The V and J genes are TRBV20-1 and TRBJ2-3; D is undetermined. CDR3 length: 15 residues. Looked up from germline, CDR1 is DFQATT and CDR2 is SNEGSKA (reference sequence). V lost 2 bases and J 7 bases, leaving 19 bases between the germline ends. The CDR3 nucleotides read TGCAGTGCTAGAAGGTTAGGAGAGTCGCGAAATACGCAGTATTTT. Translated: CSARRLGESRNTQYF.

The gene calls are TRBV14 and TRBJ1-2; D remains ambiguous. The CDR3 totals 14 residues. V was shortened by 2 bases and J by 3 bases, with 10 bases between the two germline ends. CDR1 SGHDN and CDR2 FVKESK come from the germline V gene. CDR3 sequence reads: CASSQFNGDYGYTF. The CDR3 region has the DNA TGTGCCAGCAGCCAATTTAACGGGGACTATGGCTACACCTTC.

The chain joins TRBV27 to TRBJ1-1; maybe TRBD1 (6 bases). The germline V gene has CDR1 MNHEY and CDR2 SMNVEV (reference sequence). Trimming removed 5 bases at V and 4 bases at J, with 14 bases between. There are 14 residues in the CDR3. Written as DNA, the CDR3 is TGTGCCAGCAGTCTCAGCACAGGGCCCACTGAAGCTTTCTTT. This translates into CASSLSTGPTEAFF.

V usage is TRBV4-1 and J usage is TRBJ2-4; the D gene is possibly TRBD2 (5 bases). V gave up 0 bases and J gave up 0 bases, with 9 bases separating them. This CDR3 spans 16 amino acids. Per the germline V gene, CDR1 is MGHRA and CDR2 is YSYEKL. The CDR3 is CASSQDRGIAKNIQYF. CDR3 DNA: TGCGCCAGCAGCCAAGATCGGGGTATAGCCAAAAACATTCAGTACTTC.

This clonotype came up many times. The chain combines TRBV29-1 with TRBJ2-7, with 10 nucleotides matching TRBD1. This CDR3 is built from 12 residues. Germline lookup yields CDR1 SQVTM and CDR2 ANQGSEA. Trimming removed 7 bases from V and 4 bases from J; junction bases left unmatched: 4. The CDR3 coding sequence is TGCAGCGGGGGACAGGGGATTTACGAGCAGTACTTC. Translating gives CSGGQGIYEQYF.

This clonotype has only a few counts. V gene TRBV6-5 combines with J gene TRBJ2-1, with D tentatively TRBD1 (5 bases). Germline V CDR1 and CDR2: MNHEY, SVGAGI. Trimming left V 6 bases short and J 7 bases short, with 16 bases between. The CDR3 runs to 14 residues. The CDR3 region is CASSPAGMLNEQFF. The CDR3, as DNA: TGTGCCAGCAGCCCTGCAGGGATGTTGAATGAGCAGTTCTTC.

This clonotype was detected only a few times. The rearrangement links TRBV25-1 to TRBJ2-7, with 7 bases that match TRBD2. Per germline, CDR1 MGHDK and CDR2 SYGVNS. The CDR3 runs 14 residues. V trimming: 3 bases; J trimming: 2 bases; junction bases outside the gene matches: 4. CDR3 in DNA: TGTGCCAGCAGTGAGGCTAGCGGAGCCTACGAGCAGTACTTC. It codes for CASSEASGAYEQYF.

This clonotype has a handful of counts. V usage is TRBV28 and J usage is TRBJ2-7; D might be TRBD1 (5 bases). TRBJ2-4 explains the end of the DNA better; the J call may be wrong. The CDR3 is made up of 14 amino acids. Germline V CDR1 and CDR2: MDHEN, SYDVKM. The CDR3 reads CASSLNSRGNIQYF. In nucleotides, the CDR3 is TGTGCCAGCAGTTTAAACAGTAGGGGAAACATTCAGTACTTC.

The chain joins TRBV18 to TRBJ2-1; D might be TRBD2 (6 bases). Trimming pared 2 bases from V and 5 bases from J, leaving 16 bases between. The germline CDR1 and CDR2 sequences are KGHSH and LQKENI. The CDR3 runs to 16 residues. The CDR3 protein is CASSPTLVAVNNEQFF. CDR3 bases: TGTGCCAGCTCACCAACACTAGTAGCGGTAAACAATGAGCAGTTCTTC.

The CDR3 nucleotides read TGTGCCAGCAGCTTACTCGGCGGGAGATATACAGATACGCAGTATTTT. Amino acid sequence: CASSLLGGRYTDTQYF. The chain joins TRBV7-2 to TRBJ2-3, with TRBD2 identical over 7 bases. CDR1 is SGHTA, CDR2 FQGNSA, per germline. The junction had 8 bases not matched to a gene; V was cut back by 2 bases and J by 3 bases. The CDR3 is 16 amino acids.

This clonotype was observed a few times. This chain connects TRBV12-3 or TRBV12-4 to TRBJ1-5, with D hard to call. This CDR3 contains 13 residues. Trimming removed 1 base from V and 6 bases from J, with 7 bases in between. CDR3 nucleotide sequence: TGTGCCAGCAGTTTAGGTCGGGTTCAGCCCCAGCATTTT. Amino acids: CASSLGRVQPQHF.

The J gene is TRBJ2-5, the V gene TRBV28; D perhaps matches TRBD2 (6 bases). The end of the DNA fits TRBJ2-7 better, so the J call may be wrong. CDR1 is MDHEN and CDR2 is SYDVKM in the germline V gene. The CDR3 covers 13 residues. The CDR3 nucleotides read TGTGCCAGCAGCCGAAGCGGGCGGAACGAGCAGTACTTC. Residues: CASSRSGRNEQYF.

This clonotype came up a few times. J is TRBJ2-5 and V is TRBV29-1; D not resolved. This CDR3 has 11 residues. V lost 4 bases to trimming and J lost 4 bases, with 7 bases between them. Germline values: CDR1 SQVTM, CDR2 ANQGSEA. The CDR3 DNA reads as TGCAGCGTTGCCCCAGGAGAGACCCAGTACTTC. Translated: CSVAPGETQYF.

The gene calls are TRBV7-3 and TRBJ1-4; TRBD1 matches at 10 bases. The junction had 4 bases not matched to a gene; V was cut back by 2 bases and J by 7 bases. Germline-derived CDR1 and CDR2 are SGHTA and FQGTGA. This CDR3 spans 15 amino acids. CDR3 nucleotide sequence: TGTGCCAGCAGCTTAGGAAGGGACAGGGGTGAAAAACTGTTTTTT. Encoded protein: CASSLGRDRGEKLFF.

This clonotype has more than one count but fewer than ten. V gene TRBV28 combines with J gene TRBJ2-5, with 7 bases fitting TRBD1. Germline values: CDR1 MDHEN, CDR2 SYDVKM. V lost 6 bases to trimming and J lost 4 bases; unmatched junction nucleotides: 5. The CDR3 has 13 residues. The CDR3 sequence: CASRQGQRETQYF. CDR3 sequence (DNA): TGTGCCAGCAGACAGGGGCAACGAGAGACCCAGTACTTC.

This sequence joins TRBV20-1 and TRBJ2-3; maybe TRBD1 (6 bases). Trimming cost V 5 bases and J 2 bases, with 14 bases left between them. The CDR3 covers 14 residues. Germline V gene data show CDR1 as DFQATT and CDR2 as SNEGSKA (reference sequence). In nucleotides, the CDR3 is TGCAGTGCTCCCGAAGGGGGATACACAGATACGCAGTATTTT. Amino acid sequence: CSAPEGGYTDTQYF.

This clonotype was seen more than once but under ten times. The J gene is TRBJ2-5, the V gene TRBV28; the D gene is possibly TRBD2 (6 bases). Trimming cost V 1 base and J 5 bases, with 14 bases left between them. CDR3 length equals 15 residues. Germline V CDR1 and CDR2: MDHEN, SYDVKM. CDR3 in amino acids: CASSLLASEVETQYF. For the CDR3, the DNA is TGTGCCAGCAGTTTATTGGCTAGCGAGGTGGAGACCCAGTACTTC.

The chain employs TRBV7-3 and TRBJ2-1; 12 bases align to TRBD2. Germline loops: CDR1 SGHTA, CDR2 FQGTGA. The CDR3 totals 17 residues. After removal of 4 bases from V and 5 bases from J, the junction contained 9 bases not matched to a gene. The CDR3 here is CASSSPSGRARNNEQFF. CDR3 in DNA: TGTGCCAGCAGCTCGCCTAGCGGGAGGGCGCGAAACAATGAGCAGTTCTTC.

Details on this clonotype: A read error may produce the germline difference seen at one junction end. The chain links TRBV25-1 to TRBJ1-2; D ambiguous. CDR1 and CDR2 from the germline V gene are MGHDK and SYGVNS. The CDR3 covers 15 residues. For the CDR3, the DNA is TGTGCCGGCAGTGAAACGGGCGGCGGAAACTATGGCTACACCTTC. It translates to CAGSETGGGNYGYTF.

The chain is built from TRBV7-6 and TRBJ2-1; 7 bases align to TRBD2. Trimming removed 0 bases from V and 3 bases from J; junction bases left unmatched: 11. The CDR3 loop spans 18 amino acids. CDR1 SGHVS and CDR2 FNYEAQ come from the germline V gene. Written as DNA, the CDR3 is TGTGCCAGCAGCTTAGCAGCTCCCGTGGGACTACGCTACAATGAGCAGTTCTTC. Its protein product is CASSLAAPVGLRYNEQFF.

The gene calls are TRBV20-1 and TRBJ1-1; D ambiguous. The ends were cut back, 6 bases at V and 0 bases at J, with 11 bases in the middle. The CDR3 has 13 residues. The germline CDR1 and CDR2 sequences are DFQATT and SNEGSKA (reference sequence). The CDR3 nucleotides are TGCAGTGCCATTAAGACAATGAACACTGAAGCTTTCTTT. Translation: CSAIKTMNTEAFF.

This clonotype has more than one count but fewer than ten. The V and J genes are TRBV12-3 or TRBV12-4 and TRBJ2-7; the D gene is possibly TRBD1 (5 bases). The CDR3 has 14 residues. The ends were cut back, 2 bases at V and 7 bases at J, with 15 bases in the middle. In DNA, the CDR3 is TGTGCCAGCAGTTTAAACTCCAGGGCGTTGGAGCAGTACTTC. Translated, it gives CASSLNSRALEQYF.

This clonotype was detected a few times. The V gene is TRBV20-1, the J gene TRBJ2-5; 10 positions match TRBD2. In germline, CDR1 is DFQATT, CDR2 SNEGSKA (reference sequence). V shed 6 bases and J 3 bases; nucleotides not matched to a gene: 7. This CDR3 is 14 amino acids long. The CDR3 here is CSALVAGGKETQYF. The CDR3 DNA sequence: TGCAGTGCCTTGGTAGCGGGAGGCAAAGAGACCCAGTACTTC.

The rearrangement uses TRBV24-1 and TRBJ2-3; no clear D. This CDR3 comprises 16 residues. The germline V gene encodes CDR1 KGHDR and CDR2 SFDVKD. The V and J ends lost 1 base and 0 bases respectively, with 10 bases between them. CDR3 sequence reads: CATSDFRTRSTDTQYF. CDR3 DNA sequence: TGTGCCACCAGTGATTTCCGAACGAGGAGCACAGATACGCAGTATTTT.

The chain couples TRBV28 to TRBJ2-7; TRBD2 matches at 11 bases. CDR1 and CDR2 from the germline V gene are MDHEN and SYDVKM. J lost 2 bases, V lost 6 bases, and 9 bases had no gene match. The CDR3 covers 16 residues. CDR3 DNA sequence: TGTGCCAGCAGACCTATCCGACTAGCGGGACCCTACGAGCAGTACTTC. As protein: CASRPIRLAGPYEQYF. The whole variable domain, filled in from reference TRBV28 and TRBJ2-7, reads DVKVTQSSRYLVKRTGEKVFLECVQDMDHENMFWYRQDPGLGLRLIYFSYDVKMKEKGDIPEGYSVSREKKERFSLILESASTNQTSMYLCASRPIRLAGPYEQYFGPGTRLTVT.

V usage is TRBV20-1 and J usage is TRBJ2-1; D is undetermined. The J call may be mistaken, given a closer DNA end match to TRBJ2-7. Germline V gene data show CDR1 as DFQATT and CDR2 as SNEGSKA (reference sequence). The CDR3 length is 14 residues. The chain's CDR3 is CSARATGRQDEQYF. CDR3 sequence (DNA): TGCAGTGCTAGGGCCACCGGGCGCCAGGACGAGCAGTACTTC.